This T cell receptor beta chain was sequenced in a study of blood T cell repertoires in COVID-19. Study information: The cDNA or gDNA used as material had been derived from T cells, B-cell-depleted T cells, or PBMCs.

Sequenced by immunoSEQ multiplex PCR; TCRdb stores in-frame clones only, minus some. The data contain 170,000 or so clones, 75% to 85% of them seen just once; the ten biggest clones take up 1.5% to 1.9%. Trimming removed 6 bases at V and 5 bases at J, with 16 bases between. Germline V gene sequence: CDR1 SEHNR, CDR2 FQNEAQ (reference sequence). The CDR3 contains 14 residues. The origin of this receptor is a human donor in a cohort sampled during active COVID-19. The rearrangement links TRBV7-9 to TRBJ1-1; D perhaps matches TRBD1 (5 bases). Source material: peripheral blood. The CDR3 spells CASRPPGGNTEAFF. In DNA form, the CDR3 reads TGTGCCAGCAGGCCCCCGGGGGGGAATACTGAAGCTTTCTTT.